The following is a T cell receptor (beta chain) sequence with its context. Its antigen is as yet unknown. 60 Vbeta and 13 Jbeta primers were used in PCR. Generated by immunoSEQ multiplex PCR, the TCRdb table keeps only in-frame clones and is missing some. The sample lists 220,000 or so clones, 79% occurring once. The sample belongs to a study of cytomegalovirus exposure and HLA in healthy donors. Study observations and caveats: In an earlier analysis, most TCR beta V segments were productive about 87% or about 30% of the time. Serostatus for CMV was the only available immune exposure information. Generally TCR sequences proved uncommon, though certain public TCRs appeared in numerous donors. CMV antigen specificity of a few CMV-associated chains was confirmed in vitro.

This receptor was taken from a man between 45 and 60 years old in good health and CMV-seronegative. The sequenced sample consisted of PBMCs.

The CDR3 here is CASSGAGLGYNEQFF. In DNA, the CDR3 is TGCGCCAGCAGTGGAGCGGGATTGGGATACAATGAGCAGTTCTTC. This rearrangement joins TRBV10-1 to TRBJ2-1; 7 bases are a match to TRBD2. Trimming took 4 bases from V and 4 from J; bases not matched to a gene: 7. Germline lookup yields CDR1 WNHNN and CDR2 SYGVQD (reference sequence). This CDR3 comprises 15 residues.